The present TCR beta chain was sequenced within a study of CD4 T cells in relation to SARS-CoV-2 and coronaviruses. Study-wide results and limits: Pre-pandemic and post-infection samples never came from the same donor.

The CDR3 is 14 residues long. Per germline, CDR1 SGHTA and CDR2 FQGNSA. The V end lost 4 bases, the J end lost 7 bases, and 14 bases lay between the germline ends. In this sample, this clone turned up a few times. Its antigen is unknown. Libraries were prepared by immunoSEQ multiplex PCR; TCRdb keeps only in-frame clonotypes and omits some of them. This repertoire shows 20,000 to 25,000 clones, 72% found once; its top ten account for about a sixth. Unexposed donor CD4+ T cells date from about 2010-2019, before the COVID-19 pandemic. The cells were cultured for roughly 11 days before CD4+ T cells were isolated. Cells permitting, SARS-CoV-2 S/N and four cold-coronavirus spikes were tested on unexposed-donor CD4+ T cells. PBMCs were plated at two million per well in IL-2-containing medium. On days 3 and 7, cultures got half fresh IL-2 medium.

The clonotype comes from a human donor in good health. Sequenced sample: CD4+ T cells from PBMCs, cultured in vitro. V and J are TRBV7-2 and TRBJ2-1; D is unresolved. The CDR3 region is CASSSPPDGNEQFF. Written as DNA, the CDR3 is TGTGCCAGCAGCTCACCTCCGGACGGGAATGAGCAGTTCTTC.